The source of this T cell receptor (beta chain) is a study of OX40 agonist ivuxolimab in advanced cancers. About the study: The dose-escalation cohort had hepatocellular carcinoma, melanoma, renal cell or head and neck cancer. Findings and limits, study-wide: Nonresponders included some who also had low normalized T-cell clonal expansion. Antigen specificity remained undetermined for the expanded peripheral T cells.

Repertoires were generated with immunoSEQ multiplex PCR, while TCRdb's copy carries only in-frame clones and drops some. The sample has about 95,000 clones, 91% seen once. Turning to this clone: Its target is unknown.

The CDR3 extends over 15 amino acids. Trimming took off 0 bases at V and 6 bases at J, with 11 bases between the two ends. From germline, CDR1 is SGHAT and CDR2 FQNNGV. Sequenced here: CD4+ or CD8+ T cells sorted from blood, sampled in a trial of the OX40 agonist ivuxolimab. V usage is TRBV11-2 and J usage is TRBJ2-2, with D tentatively TRBD1 (5 bases). The TCR originated in an adult with an advanced solid tumor such as melanoma, head and neck, liver or kidney cancer. The CDR3 here is CASSLDQGFSGELFF. CDR3 sequence (DNA): TGTGCCAGCAGCTTAGACCAGGGTTTTTCCGGGGAGCTGTTTTTT. Full variable domain (missing parts from reference TRBV11-2 and TRBJ2-2): EAGVAQSPRYKIIEKRQSVAFWCNPISGHATLYWYQQILGQGPKLLIQFQNNGVVDDSQLPKDRFSAERLKGVDSTLKIQPAKLEDSAVYLCASSLDQGFSGELFFGEGSRLTVL.